This TCR beta chain was found in a study of T cells in Graves' hyperthyroidism and ophthalmopathy. This clonotype occurred many times. Its antigen is as yet unknown. Study-wide findings and caveats: The model's output predicted ophthalmopathy at a median of about 5.9 months prior to onset.

Amplification of TCR beta CDR3 regions was performed using RNA transcripts as template. A first-round RT-PCR of the TCR CDR3 used the HTBI primer set. One entry per CDR3 protein, called by TCRdb with MiXCR from the multiplex PCR reads. This table holds 500,000 to 750,000 distinct CDR3 sequences, around 14% found once. Absence of ophthalmopathy progression within 18 months defined stable Graves' hyperthyroidism. The germline V and J ends were trimmed by 2 bases and 2 bases, with 16 bases remaining between them. Germline V lookup: CDR1 MDHEN, CDR2 SYDVKM. This CDR3 comprises 16 residues. This sequence joins TRBV28 and TRBJ2-7, with D perhaps matching TRBD1 (6 bases). Sample: blood. The origin of this receptor is a woman in her 30s with Graves' hyperthyroidism. CDR3 in amino acids: CASSLRLGALTYEQYF. Written as DNA, the CDR3 is TGTGCCAGCAGTTTAAGGCTGGGGGCACTAACCTACGAGCAGTACTTC.